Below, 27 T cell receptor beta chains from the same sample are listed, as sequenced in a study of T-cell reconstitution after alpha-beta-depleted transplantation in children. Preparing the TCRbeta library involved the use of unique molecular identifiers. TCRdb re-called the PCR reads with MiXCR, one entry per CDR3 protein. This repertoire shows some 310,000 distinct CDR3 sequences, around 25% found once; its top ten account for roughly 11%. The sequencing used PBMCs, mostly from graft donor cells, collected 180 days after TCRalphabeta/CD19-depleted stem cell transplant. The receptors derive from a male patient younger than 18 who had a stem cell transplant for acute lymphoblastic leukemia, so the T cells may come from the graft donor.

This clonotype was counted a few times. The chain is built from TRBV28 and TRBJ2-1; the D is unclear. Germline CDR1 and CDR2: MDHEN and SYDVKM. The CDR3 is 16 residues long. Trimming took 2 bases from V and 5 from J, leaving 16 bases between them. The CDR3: CASSLMEQLVHNEQFF. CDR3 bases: TGTGCCAGCAGTTTAATGGAACAGCTAGTCCACAATGAGCAGTTCTTC.

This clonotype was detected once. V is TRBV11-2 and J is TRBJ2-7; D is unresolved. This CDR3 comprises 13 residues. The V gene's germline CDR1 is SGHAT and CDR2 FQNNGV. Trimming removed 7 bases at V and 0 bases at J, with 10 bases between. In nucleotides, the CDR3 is TGTGCCAGCATCTCCGACGCCTCCTACGAGCAGTACTTC. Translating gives CASISDASYEQYF.

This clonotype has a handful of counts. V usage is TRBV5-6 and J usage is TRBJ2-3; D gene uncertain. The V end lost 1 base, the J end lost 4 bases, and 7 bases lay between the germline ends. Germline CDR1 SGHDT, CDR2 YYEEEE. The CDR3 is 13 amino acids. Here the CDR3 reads CASSLTPPDTQYF. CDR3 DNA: TGTGCCAGCAGCTTGACCCCCCCAGATACGCAGTATTTT.

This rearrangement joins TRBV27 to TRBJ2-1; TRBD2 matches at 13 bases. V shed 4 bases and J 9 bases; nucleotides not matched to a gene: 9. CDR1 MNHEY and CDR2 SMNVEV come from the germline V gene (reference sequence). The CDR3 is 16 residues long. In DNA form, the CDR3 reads TGTGCCAGCAGTTCCTCCGGACTAGCGGGAGCGAGTGAGCAGTTCTTC. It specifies CASSSSGLAGASEQFF.

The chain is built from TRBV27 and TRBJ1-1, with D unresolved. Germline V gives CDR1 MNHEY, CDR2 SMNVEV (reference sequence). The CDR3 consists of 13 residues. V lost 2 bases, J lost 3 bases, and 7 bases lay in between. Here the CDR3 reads CASSLEVYTEAFF. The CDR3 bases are TGTGCCAGCAGTTTAGAGGTGTACACTGAAGCTTTCTTT.

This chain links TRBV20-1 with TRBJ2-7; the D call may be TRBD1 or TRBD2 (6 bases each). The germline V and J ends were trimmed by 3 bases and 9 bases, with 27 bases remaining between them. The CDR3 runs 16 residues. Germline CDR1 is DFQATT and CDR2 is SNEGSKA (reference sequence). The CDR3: CSASRTGARGSGGQYF. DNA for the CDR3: TGCAGTGCTAGTCGTACGGGGGCGCGGGGAAGTGGGGGGCAGTACTTC.

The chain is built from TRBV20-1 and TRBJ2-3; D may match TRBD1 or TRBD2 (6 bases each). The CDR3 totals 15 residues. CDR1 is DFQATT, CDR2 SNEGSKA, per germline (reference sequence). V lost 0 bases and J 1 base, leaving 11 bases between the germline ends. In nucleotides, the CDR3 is TGCAGTGCTAGAGAAAGGGGGGCTGGCACAGATACGCAGTATTTT. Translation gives CSARERGAGTDTQYF.

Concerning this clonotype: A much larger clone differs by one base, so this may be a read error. The CDR3 here is CASSLDKVANTQYF. The CDR3 DNA follows: TGTGCCAGCAGTTTAGACAAGGTAGCGAATACGCAGTATTTT. The chain uses TRBV12-3 or TRBV12-4 and TRBJ2-3, with D perhaps matching TRBD2 (5 bases). V was pared by 1 base and J by 7 bases, with 12 bases between. The CDR3 length is 14 residues.

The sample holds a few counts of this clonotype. The CDR3 DNA is TGCAGCGTTGAGGGGGACAGGCCCCTTAGCTGTACCTTC. Encoded protein: CSVEGDRPLSCTF. This chain connects TRBV29-1 to TRBJ1-2; TRBD1 agrees at 8 bases. This CDR3 contains 13 residues. V shed 3 bases and J 14 bases; nucleotides not matched to a gene: 14. Germline CDR1 is SQVTM and CDR2 is ANQGSEA.

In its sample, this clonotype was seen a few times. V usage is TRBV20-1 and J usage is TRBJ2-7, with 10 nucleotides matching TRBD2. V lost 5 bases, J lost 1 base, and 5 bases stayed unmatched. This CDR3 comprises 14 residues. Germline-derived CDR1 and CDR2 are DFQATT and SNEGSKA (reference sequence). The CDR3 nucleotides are TGCAGTGCTCAAATTAGCGGGAGGTCCTACGAGCAGTACTTC. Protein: CSAQISGRSYEQYF.

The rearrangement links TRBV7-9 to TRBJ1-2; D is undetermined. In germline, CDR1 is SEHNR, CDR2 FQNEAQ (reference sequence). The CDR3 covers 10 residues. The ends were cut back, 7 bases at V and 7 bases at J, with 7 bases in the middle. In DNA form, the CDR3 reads TGTGCCAGCACTCCCTTTGGCTACACCTTC. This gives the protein CASTPFGYTF.

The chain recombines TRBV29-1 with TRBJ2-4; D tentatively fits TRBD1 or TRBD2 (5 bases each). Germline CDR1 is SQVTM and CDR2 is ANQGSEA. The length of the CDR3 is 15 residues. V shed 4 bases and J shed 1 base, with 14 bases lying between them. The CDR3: CSVGGSRAAKNIQYF. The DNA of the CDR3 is TGCAGCGTTGGGGGGTCCAGGGCGGCCAAAAACATTCAGTACTTC.

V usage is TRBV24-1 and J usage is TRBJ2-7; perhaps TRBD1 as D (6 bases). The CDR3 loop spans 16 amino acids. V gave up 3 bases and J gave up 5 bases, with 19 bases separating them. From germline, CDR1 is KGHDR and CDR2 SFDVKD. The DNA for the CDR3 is TGTGCCACCAGTGATGGGGCACAGGGTCGATTAGACGAGCAGTACTTC. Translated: CATSDGAQGRLDEQYF.

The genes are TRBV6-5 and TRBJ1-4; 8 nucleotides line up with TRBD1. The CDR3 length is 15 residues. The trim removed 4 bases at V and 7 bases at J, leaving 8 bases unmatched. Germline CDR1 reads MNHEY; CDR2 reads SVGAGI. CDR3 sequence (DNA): TGTGCCAGCAGTTCATGGACAGGGAGGGTTGAAAAACTGTTTTTT. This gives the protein CASSSWTGRVEKLFF.

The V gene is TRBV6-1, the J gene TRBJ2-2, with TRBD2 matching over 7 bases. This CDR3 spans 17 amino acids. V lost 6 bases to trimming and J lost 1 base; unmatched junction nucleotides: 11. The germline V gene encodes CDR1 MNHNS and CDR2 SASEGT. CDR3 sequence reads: CASSRALANLNTGELFF. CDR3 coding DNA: TGTGCCAGCAGCCGAGCACTAGCGAACCTGAACACCGGGGAGCTGTTTTTT.

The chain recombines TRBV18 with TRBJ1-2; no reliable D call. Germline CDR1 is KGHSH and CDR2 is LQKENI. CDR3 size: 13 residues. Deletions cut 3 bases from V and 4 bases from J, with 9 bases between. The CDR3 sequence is CASSPPQFYGYTF. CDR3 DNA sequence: TGTGCCAGCTCACCCCCACAGTTCTATGGCTACACCTTC.

CDR3 bases: TGTGCCACCAGTGATTTTAGACTAGCGGGAAAAGAGACCCAGTACTTC. Encoded protein: CATSDFRLAGKETQYF. V gene TRBV24-1 combines with J gene TRBJ2-5; 11 bases agree with TRBD2. The length of the CDR3 is 16 residues. Unmatched junction bases numbered 3, after V lost 1 base and J lost 3 bases. Germline lookup yields CDR1 KGHDR and CDR2 SFDVKD.

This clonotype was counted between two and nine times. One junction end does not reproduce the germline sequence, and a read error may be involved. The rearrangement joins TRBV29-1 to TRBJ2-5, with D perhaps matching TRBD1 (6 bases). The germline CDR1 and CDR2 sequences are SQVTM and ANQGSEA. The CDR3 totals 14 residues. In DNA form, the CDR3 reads TGCAGCGTGAGCGAACAGGGTTACCAAGGGACCCAGTACTTC. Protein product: CSVSEQGYQGTQYF.

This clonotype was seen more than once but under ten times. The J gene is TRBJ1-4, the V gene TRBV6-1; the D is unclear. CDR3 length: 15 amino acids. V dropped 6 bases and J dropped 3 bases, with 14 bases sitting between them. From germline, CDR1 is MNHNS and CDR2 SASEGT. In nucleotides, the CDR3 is TGTGCCAGCAGCGACAACAGACATCCTAATGAAAAACTGTTTTTT. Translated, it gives CASSDNRHPNEKLFF.

The CDR3 reads CASSIVKDGDTQYF. DNA for the CDR3: TGTGCCAGTAGTATAGTTAAGGATGGAGATACGCAGTATTTT. This chain joins TRBV19 and TRBJ2-3; D not certain. CDR1 is LNHDA, CDR2 SQIVND, per germline (reference sequence). V lost 1 base, J lost 5 bases, and 10 bases lay in between. The CDR3 runs to 14 residues.

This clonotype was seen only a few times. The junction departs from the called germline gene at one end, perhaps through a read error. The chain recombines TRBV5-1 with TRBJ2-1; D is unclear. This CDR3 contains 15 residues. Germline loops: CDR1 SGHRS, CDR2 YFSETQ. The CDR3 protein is CASSSRGVSFNEQFF. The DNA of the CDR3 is TGCGCCAGCAGCTCCCGAGGAGTGTCCTTCAATGAGCAGTTCTTC. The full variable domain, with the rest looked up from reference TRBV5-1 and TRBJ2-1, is KAGVTQTPRYLIKTRGQQVTLSCSPISGHRSVSWYQQTPGQGLQFLFEYFSETQRNKGNFPGRFSGRQFSNSRSEMNVSTLELGDSALYLCASSSRGVSFNEQFFGPGTRLTVL.

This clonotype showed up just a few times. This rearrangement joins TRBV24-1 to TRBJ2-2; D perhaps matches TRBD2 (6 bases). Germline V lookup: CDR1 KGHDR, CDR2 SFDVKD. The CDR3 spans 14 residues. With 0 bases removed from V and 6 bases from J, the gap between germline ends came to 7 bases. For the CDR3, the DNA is TGTGCCACCAGTGATTTGGCGGGGCCCGGGGAGCTGTTTTTT. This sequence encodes CATSDLAGPGELFF.

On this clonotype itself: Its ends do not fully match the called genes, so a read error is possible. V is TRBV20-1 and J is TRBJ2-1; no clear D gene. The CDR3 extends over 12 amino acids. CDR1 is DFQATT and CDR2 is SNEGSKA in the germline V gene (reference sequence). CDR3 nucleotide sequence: TGCAGTGCTAGAGGGCTCCCCAATGAGCAGATCTTC. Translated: CSARGLPNEQIF.

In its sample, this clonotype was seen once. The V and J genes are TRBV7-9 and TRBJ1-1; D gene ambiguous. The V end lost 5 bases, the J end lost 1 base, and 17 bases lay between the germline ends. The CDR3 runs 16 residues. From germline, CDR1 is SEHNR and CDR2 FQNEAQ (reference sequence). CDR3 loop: CASSPQMERRNTEAFF. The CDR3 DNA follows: TGTGCCAGCAGCCCCCAGATGGAGAGAAGGAACACTGAAGCTTTCTTT.

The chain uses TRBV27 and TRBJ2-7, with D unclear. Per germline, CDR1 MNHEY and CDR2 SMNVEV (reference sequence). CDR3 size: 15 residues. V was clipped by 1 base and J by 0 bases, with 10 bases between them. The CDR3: CASSLFGGLSYEQYF. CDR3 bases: TGTGCCAGCAGTTTATTTGGCGGCCTCTCCTACGAGCAGTACTTC.

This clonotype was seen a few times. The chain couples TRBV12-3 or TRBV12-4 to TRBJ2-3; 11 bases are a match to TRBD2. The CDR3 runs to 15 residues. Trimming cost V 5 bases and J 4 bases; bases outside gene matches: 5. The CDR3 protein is CASSVTSGSADTQYF. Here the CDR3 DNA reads TGTGCCAGCAGTGTCACTAGCGGGAGCGCAGATACGCAGTATTTT.

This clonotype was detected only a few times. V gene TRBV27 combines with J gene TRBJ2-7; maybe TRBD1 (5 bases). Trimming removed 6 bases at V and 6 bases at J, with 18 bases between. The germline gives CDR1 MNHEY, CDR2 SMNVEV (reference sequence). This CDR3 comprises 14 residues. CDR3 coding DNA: TGTGCCAGCAGACCTACGGTTGGAAGGGGCGAGCAGTACTTC. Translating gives CASRPTVGRGEQYF.